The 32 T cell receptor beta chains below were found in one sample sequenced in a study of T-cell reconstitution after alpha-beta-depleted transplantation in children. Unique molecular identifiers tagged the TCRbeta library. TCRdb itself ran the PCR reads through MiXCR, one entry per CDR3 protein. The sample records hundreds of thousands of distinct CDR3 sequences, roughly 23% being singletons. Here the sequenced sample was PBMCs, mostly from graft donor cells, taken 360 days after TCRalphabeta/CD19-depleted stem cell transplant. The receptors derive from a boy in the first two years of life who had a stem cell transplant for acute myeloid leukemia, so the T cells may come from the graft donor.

CDR3 in DNA: TGTGCCAGCAGCTTAGTTGGGACAGGAACCGGGGAGCTGTTTTTT. This sequence encodes CASSLVGTGTGELFF. V is TRBV7-9 and J is TRBJ2-2; TRBD1 aligns across 8 bases. This CDR3 spans 15 amino acids. Trimming removed 1 base from V and 5 bases from J; junction bases left unmatched: 3. Germline V gene data show CDR1 as SEHNR and CDR2 as FQNEAQ (reference sequence).

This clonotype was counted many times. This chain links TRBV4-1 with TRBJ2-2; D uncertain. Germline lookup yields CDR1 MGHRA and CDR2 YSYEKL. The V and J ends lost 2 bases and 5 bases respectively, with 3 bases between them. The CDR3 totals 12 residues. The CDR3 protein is CASSQSTGELFF. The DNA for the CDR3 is TGCGCCAGCAGCCAATCGACCGGGGAGCTGTTTTTT.

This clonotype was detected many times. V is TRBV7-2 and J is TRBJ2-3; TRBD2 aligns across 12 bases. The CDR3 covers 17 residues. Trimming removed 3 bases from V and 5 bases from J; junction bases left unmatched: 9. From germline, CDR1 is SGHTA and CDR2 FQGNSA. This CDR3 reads CASSFGLAGGPGDTQYF. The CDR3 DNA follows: TGTGCCAGCAGCTTTGGCCTAGCGGGGGGGCCAGGAGATACGCAGTATTTT.

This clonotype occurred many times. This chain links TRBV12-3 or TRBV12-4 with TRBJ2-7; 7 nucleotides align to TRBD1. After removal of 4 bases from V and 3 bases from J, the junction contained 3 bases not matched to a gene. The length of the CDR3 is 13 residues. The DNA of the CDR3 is TGTGCCAGCAGTTCCTACAGGGGCTACGAGCAGTACTTC. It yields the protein CASSSYRGYEQYF.

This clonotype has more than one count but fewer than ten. The chain's CDR3 is CASSLWDQPQHF. The CDR3 region has the DNA TGTGCCAGCAGTTTATGGGATCAGCCCCAGCATTTT. The chain is built from TRBV12-3 or TRBV12-4 and TRBJ1-5; no firm D call. V was pared by 2 bases and J by 5 bases, with 4 bases between. This CDR3 comprises 12 residues.

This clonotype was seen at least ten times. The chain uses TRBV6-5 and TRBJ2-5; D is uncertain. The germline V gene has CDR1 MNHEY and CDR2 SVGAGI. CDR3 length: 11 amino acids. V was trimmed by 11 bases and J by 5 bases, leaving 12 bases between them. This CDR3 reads CASKSYETQYF. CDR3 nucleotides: TGTGCCTCTAAAAGTTACGAGACCCAGTACTTC.

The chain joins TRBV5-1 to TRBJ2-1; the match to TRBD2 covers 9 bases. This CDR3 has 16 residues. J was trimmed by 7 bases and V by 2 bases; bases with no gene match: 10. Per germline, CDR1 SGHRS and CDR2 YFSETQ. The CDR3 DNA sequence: TGCGCCAGCAGCTTCTATTCTAGCGGGGTGGTAAATGAGCAGTTCTTC. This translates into CASSFYSSGVVNEQFF.

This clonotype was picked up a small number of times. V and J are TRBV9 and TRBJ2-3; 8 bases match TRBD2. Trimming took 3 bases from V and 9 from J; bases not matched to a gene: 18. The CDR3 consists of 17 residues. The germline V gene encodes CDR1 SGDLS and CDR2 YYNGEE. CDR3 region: CASSDSSTGGEGGTQYF. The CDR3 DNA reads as TGTGCCAGCAGCGACTCCTCCACCGGGGGGGAAGGTGGGACGCAGTATTTT.

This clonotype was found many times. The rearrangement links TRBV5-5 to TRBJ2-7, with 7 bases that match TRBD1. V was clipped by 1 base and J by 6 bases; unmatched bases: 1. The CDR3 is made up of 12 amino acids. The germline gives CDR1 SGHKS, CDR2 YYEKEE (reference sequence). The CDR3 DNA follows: TGTGCCAGCAGCTTGACAGGGGCCGAGCAGTACGTC. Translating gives CASSLTGAEQYV.

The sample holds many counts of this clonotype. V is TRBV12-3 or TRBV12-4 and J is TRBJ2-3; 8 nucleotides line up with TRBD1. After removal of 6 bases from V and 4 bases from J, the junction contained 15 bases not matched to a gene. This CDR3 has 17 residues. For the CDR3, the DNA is TGTGCCAGCAGCCCCCGCGAGGACAGGGTAGGTCCAGATACGCAGTATTTT. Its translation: CASSPREDRVGPDTQYF.

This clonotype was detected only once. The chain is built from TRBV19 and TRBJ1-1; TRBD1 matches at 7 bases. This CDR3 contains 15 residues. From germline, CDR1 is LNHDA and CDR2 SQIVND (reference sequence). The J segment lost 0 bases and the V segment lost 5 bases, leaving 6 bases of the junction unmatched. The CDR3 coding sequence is TGTGCCAGTAGTGCCTCCGACAGGGTGAACACTGAAGCTTTCTTT. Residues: CASSASDRVNTEAFF.

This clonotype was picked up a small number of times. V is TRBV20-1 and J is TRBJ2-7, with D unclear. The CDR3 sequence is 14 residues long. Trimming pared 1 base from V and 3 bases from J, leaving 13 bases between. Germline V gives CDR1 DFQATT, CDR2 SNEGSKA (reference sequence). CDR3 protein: CSARGATPLYEQYF. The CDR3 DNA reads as TGCAGTGCTAGAGGGGCCACCCCGCTCTACGAGCAGTACTTC.

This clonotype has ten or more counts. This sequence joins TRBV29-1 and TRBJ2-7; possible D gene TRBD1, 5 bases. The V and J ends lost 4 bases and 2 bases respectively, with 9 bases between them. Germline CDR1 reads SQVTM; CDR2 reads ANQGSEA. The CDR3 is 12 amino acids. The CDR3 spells CSVVQGPYEQYF. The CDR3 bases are TGCAGCGTTGTGCAGGGCCCCTACGAGCAGTACTTC.

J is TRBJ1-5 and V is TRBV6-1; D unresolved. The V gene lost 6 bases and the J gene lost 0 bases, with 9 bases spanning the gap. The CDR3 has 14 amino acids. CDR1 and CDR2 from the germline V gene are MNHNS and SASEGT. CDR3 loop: CASRHNHSNQPQHF. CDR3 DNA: TGTGCCAGCAGGCACAATCATAGCAATCAGCCCCAGCATTTT.

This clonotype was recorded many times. CDR3 region: CSVSRGQGAPYEQYF. The CDR3 DNA is TGCAGCGTGAGCCGGGGACAGGGGGCGCCCTACGAGCAGTACTTC. This rearrangement joins TRBV29-1 to TRBJ2-7, with TRBD1 matching over 12 bases. Germline trimming cut 6 bases from V and 2 bases from J; bases unmatched to any gene: 8. The CDR3 has 15 amino acids. Germline V gene sequence: CDR1 SQVTM, CDR2 ANQGSEA.

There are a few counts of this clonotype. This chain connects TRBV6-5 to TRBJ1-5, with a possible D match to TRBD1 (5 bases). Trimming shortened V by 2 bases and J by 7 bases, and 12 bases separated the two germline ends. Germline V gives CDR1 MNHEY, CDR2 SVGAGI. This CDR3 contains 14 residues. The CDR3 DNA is TGTGCCAGCAGTTACGTTGGCCCAGGGCAGCCCCAGCATTTT. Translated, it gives CASSYVGPGQPQHF.

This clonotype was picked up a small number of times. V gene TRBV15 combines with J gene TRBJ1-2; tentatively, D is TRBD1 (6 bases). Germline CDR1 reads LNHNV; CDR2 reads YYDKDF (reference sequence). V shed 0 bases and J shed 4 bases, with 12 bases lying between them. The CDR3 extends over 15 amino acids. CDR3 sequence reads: CATSRERGPGYGYTF. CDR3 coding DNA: TGTGCCACCAGCAGAGAGCGGGGGCCCGGCTATGGCTACACCTTC.

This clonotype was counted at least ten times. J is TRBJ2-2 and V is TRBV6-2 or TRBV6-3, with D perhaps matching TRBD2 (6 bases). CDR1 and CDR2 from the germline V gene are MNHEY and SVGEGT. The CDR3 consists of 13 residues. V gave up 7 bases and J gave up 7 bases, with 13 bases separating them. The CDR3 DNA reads TGTGCCAGCACCCGGGGGAGAGACGGGGAGCTGTTTTTT. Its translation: CASTRGRDGELFF.

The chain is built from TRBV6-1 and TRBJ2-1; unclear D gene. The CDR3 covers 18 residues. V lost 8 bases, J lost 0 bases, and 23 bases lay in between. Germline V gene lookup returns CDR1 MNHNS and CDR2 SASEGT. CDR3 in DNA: TGTGCCAGCGCCCCCGGCAGAAGTAAGGGTAGCTCCTACAATGAGCAGTTCTTC. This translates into CASAPGRSKGSSYNEQFF.

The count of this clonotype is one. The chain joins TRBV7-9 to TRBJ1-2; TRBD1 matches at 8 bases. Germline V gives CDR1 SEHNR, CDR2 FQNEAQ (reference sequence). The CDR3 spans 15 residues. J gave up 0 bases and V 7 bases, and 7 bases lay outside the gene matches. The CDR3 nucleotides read TGTGCCAGCACCTTCGGACAGGGCGCTAACTATGGCTACACCTTC. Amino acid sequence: CASTFGQGANYGYTF.

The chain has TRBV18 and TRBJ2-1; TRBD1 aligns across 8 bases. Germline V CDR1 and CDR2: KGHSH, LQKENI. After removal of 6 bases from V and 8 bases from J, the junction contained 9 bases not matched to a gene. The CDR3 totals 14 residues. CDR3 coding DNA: TGTGCCAGCTCCCCCCCGGCAGGGGGCGATGAGCAGTTCTTC. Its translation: CASSPPAGGDEQFF.

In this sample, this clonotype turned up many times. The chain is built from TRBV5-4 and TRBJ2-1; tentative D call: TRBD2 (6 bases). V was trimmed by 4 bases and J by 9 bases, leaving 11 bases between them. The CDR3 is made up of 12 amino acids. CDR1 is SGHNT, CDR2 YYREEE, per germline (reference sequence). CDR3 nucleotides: TGTGCCAGCAGCCCCCGGGGGTCTGAGCAGTTCTTC. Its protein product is CASSPRGSEQFF.

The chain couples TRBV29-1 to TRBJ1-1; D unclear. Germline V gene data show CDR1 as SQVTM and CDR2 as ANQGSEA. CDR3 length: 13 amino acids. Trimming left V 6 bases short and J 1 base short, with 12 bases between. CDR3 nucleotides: TGCAGCGTACGGCTAACGGGGAACACTGAAGCTTTCTTT. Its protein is CSVRLTGNTEAFF.

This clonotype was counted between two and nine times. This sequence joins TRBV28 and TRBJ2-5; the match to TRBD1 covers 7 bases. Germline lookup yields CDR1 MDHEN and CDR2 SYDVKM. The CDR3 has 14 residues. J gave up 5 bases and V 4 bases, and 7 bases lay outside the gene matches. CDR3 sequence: CASSSPGRGETQYF. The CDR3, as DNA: TGTGCCAGCAGTTCGCCTGGCAGGGGGGAGACCCAGTACTTC.

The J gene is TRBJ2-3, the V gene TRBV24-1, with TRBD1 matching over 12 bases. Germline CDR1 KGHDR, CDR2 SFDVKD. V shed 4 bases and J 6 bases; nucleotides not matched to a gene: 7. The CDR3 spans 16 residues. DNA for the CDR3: TGTGCCACCAGTGACCAGGGACAGGGGGCGCTTGATACGCAGTATTTT. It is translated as CATSDQGQGALDTQYF.

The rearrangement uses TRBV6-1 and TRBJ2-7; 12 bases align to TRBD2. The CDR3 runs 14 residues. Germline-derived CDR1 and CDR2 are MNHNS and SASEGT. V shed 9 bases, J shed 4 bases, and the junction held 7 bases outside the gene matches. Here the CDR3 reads CASSPGLAGYEQYV. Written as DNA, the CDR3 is TGTGCCAGTTCACCGGGACTAGCGGGTTACGAGCAGTACGTC.

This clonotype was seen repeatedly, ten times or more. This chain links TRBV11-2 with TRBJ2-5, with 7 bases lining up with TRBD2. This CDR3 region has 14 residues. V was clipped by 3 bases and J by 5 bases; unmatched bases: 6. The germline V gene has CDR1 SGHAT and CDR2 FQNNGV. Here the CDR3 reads CASSFRGVGETQYF. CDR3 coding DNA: TGTGCCAGCAGCTTCCGGGGGGTTGGGGAGACCCAGTACTTC.

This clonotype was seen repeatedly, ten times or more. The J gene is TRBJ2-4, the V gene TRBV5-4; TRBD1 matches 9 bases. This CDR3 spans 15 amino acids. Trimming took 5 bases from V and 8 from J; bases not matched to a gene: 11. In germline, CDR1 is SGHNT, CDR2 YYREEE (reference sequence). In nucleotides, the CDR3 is TGTGCCAGCAGTCGAAACCGGGACAGGGATGACATTCAGTACTTC. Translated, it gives CASSRNRDRDDIQYF.

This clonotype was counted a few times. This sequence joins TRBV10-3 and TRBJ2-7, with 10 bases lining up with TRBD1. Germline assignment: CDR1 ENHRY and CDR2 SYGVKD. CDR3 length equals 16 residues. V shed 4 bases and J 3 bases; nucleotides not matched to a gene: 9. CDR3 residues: CAISADRDRGIYEQYF. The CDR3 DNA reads TGTGCCATCAGTGCTGACCGGGACAGGGGAATCTACGAGCAGTACTTC.

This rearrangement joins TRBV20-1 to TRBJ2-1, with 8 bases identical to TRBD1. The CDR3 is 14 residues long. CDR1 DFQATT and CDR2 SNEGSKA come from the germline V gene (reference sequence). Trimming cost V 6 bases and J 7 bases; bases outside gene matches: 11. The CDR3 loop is CSAPDRVKGNEQFF. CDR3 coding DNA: TGCAGTGCACCGGACAGGGTAAAGGGGAATGAGCAGTTCTTC.

Here the CDR3 DNA reads TGTGCCAGCAGCTTAGCGAGTCCGGCGAACACTGAAGCTTTCTTT. It encodes CASSLASPANTEAFF. This chain joins TRBV7-6 and TRBJ1-1, with D unclear. Germline loops: CDR1 SGHVS, CDR2 FNYEAQ. The CDR3 length is 15 residues. Trimming pared 0 bases from V and 1 base from J, leaving 9 bases between.

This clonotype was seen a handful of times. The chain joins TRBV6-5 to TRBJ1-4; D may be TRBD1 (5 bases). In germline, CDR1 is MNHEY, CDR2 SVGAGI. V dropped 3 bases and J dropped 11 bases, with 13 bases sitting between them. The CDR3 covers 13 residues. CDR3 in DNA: TGTGCCAGCAGTTATTCGGGGGACCTTAAACTGTTTTTT. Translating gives CASSYSGDLKLFF.